The rows below give T cell receptor beta chains drawn from one sample of a study of human thymus T cells. Method: immunoSEQ multiplex PCR; TCRdb's copy keeps in-frame clones and lacks some. The table includes some 120,000 clones, about 95% detected once. Sequenced sample: thymus tissue. All receptors come from a boy less than two years old with a congenital heart defect but otherwise immunologically healthy. Both conserved end residues are part of each CDR3. The order of the fields is clone size, D gene, V gene, J gene, CDR3 protein, CDR3 DNA. The D gene is left open where the match is weak. For some rows the clone size is stated as once, few or many, or as a class when expanded; others skip it.

>once|TRBD1|TRBV11-2|TRBJ1-2
CASSLQIPGQGFGYTF
TGTGCCAGCAGCCTTCAAATTCCGGGACAGGGGTTTGGCTACACCTTC
>NA|NA|TRBV10-1|TRBJ2-7
CASSEKGVERIYEQYF
TGCGCCAGCAGTGAGAAGGGGGTGGAGCGGATCTACGAGCAGTACTTC
>NA|TRBD1|TRBV6-5|TRBJ1-1
CASSYGGDRENTEAFF
TGTGCCAGCAGTTATGGAGGGGACAGAGAGAACACTGAAGCTTTCTTT
>NA|NA|TRBV5-6|TRBJ1-2
CASSLKDGYTF
TGTGCCAGCAGCTTGAAGGATGGCTACACCTTC
>NA|NA|TRBV7-9|TRBJ1-5
CASSLDPGPWGSNQPQHF
TGTGCCAGCAGCTTAGACCCCGGACCTTGGGGTAGCAATCAGCCCCAGCATTTT
>NA|NA|TRBV4-3|TRBJ2-7
CASSQDWGAYEQYF
TGCGCCAGCAGCCAAGATTGGGGGGCTTACGAGCAGTACTTC
>NA|TRBD1|TRBV7-2|TRBJ1-2
CASSRFRTGGRDGYTF
TGTGCCAGCAGCCGCTTTCGGACAGGGGGCCGGGATGGCTACACCTTC
>once|NA|TRBV28|TRBJ2-2
CASSLPGRTGELFF
TGTGCCAGCAGTTTACCAGGGCGCACCGGGGAGCTGTTTTTT
>NA|NA|TRBV7-3|TRBJ1-1
CASSPRVLGTEAFF
TGTGCCAGCAGCCCTAGGGTCTTGGGGACTGAAGCTTTCTTT
>NA|NA|TRBV5-3|TRBJ1-2
CARSLRVKSGYTF
TGTGCCAGAAGCTTGCGGGTCAAGTCTGGCTACACCTTC
>NA|NA|TRBV5-8|TRBJ1-2
CASSGPSYGYTF
TGTGCCAGCAGCGGCCCCTCCTATGGCTACACCTTC
>NA|NA|TRBV10-1|TRBJ2-5
CASSGRETQYF
TGCGCCAGCAGTGGGCGAGAGACCCAGTACTTC
>once|NA|TRBV28|TRBJ1-2
CASGAYGYTF
TGTGCCAGCGGGGCCTATGGCTACACCTTC
>NA|NA|TRBV5-5|TRBJ1-6
CASSFQDSNNSPLHF
TGTGCCAGCAGCTTTCAAGACAGCAATAATTCACCCCTCCACTTT
>NA|TRBD2|TRBV6-1|TRBJ2-5
CASSDERGGQETQYF
TGTGCCAGCAGTGACGAGCGGGGGGGCCAAGAGACCCAGTACTTC
>NA|TRBD2|TRBV6-4|TRBJ2-3
CASSGASGLPSTDTQYF
TGTGCCAGCAGTGGAGCCTCGGGACTACCTAGCACAGATACGCAGTATTTT
>NA|NA|TRBV18|TRBJ1-1
CASSPSFSQNTEAFF
TGTGCCAGCTCACCATCTTTTAGCCAGAACACTGAAGCTTTCTTT
>NA|TRBD1|TRBV6-6|TRBJ2-7
CASSTLQGAPPYEQYF
TGTGCCAGCAGCACCCTACAGGGGGCGCCCCCATACGAGCAGTACTTC
>NA|TRBD1|TRBV19|TRBJ2-7
CASSMTGGYEQYF
TGTGCCAGTAGTATGACAGGGGGCTACGAGCAGTACTTC
>NA|TRBD2|TRBV9|TRBJ2-5
CASSVGGGAYHHQETQYF
TGTGCCAGCAGCGTAGGCGGGGGGGCCTATCATCACCAAGAGACCCAGTACTTC
>NA|TRBD2|TRBV9|TRBJ2-5
CASSPFPGGPRETQYF
TGTGCCAGCAGCCCCTTCCCGGGGGGGCCCAGAGAGACCCAGTACTTC
>NA|NA|TRBV6-6|TRBJ2-5
CASSYSTPEERETQYF
TGTGCCAGCAGTTACTCGACGCCTGAAGAAAGGGAGACCCAGTACTTC
>NA|TRBD1|TRBV19|TRBJ1-6
CASSIGPKPNRGNSPLHF
TGTGCCAGTAGTATAGGTCCCAAACCGAACAGGGGTAATTCACCCCTCCACTTT